The entry below gives a single T cell receptor (beta chain) sequence along with its context. Authors' methods: Nucleated cell counts were estimated from reference gene primer amplification. Clones were sequenced by immunoSEQ multiplex PCR, and TCRdb holds only the in-frame ones, with some missing. D and trimming were read from the DNA, whereas the V and J calls and clone size are those reported in that table. Of about 74,000 clones listed, 84% are singletons. These data are taken from a study of blood T cell repertoires in COVID-19. V was cut by 3 bases and J by 8 bases, with 15 bases left in between. CDR3 length: 14 amino acids. Germline V gene data show CDR1 as KGHDR and CDR2 as SFDVKD.

The chain uses TRBV24-1 and TRBJ1-2; D perhaps matches TRBD1 (6 bases). Input material: peripheral blood. The clonotype comes from a man aged 65-85 years with acute or convalescent COVID-19. The CDR3 sequence: CATSDRTVMRGYTF. DNA of the CDR3: TGTGCCACCAGTGATCGGACAGTCATGAGGGGCTACACCTTC.